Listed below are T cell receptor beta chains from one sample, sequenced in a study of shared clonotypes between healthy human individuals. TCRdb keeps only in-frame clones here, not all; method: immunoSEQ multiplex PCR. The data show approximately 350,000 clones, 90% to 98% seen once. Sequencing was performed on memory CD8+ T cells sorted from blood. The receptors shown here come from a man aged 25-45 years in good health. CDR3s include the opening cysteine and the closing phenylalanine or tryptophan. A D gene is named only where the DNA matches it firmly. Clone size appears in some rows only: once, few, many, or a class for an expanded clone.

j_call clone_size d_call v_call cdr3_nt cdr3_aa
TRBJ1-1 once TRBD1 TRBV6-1 TGTGCCAGCAGTGAATCCCCCGGACAGGGTGGGACTGAAGCTTTCTTT CASSESPGQGGTEAFF
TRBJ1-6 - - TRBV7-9 TGTGCCAGCAGCTTAGAGGGTGGGTCCTATAATTCACCCCTCCACTTT CASSLEGGSYNSPLHF
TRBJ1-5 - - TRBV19 TGTGCCAGTAGTGCCTCGGTTGAGCCCCAGCATTTT CASSASVEPQHF
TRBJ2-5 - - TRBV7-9 TGTGCCAGCAGCTTCATCCAGGGTCCAGAGACCCAGTACTTC CASSFIQGPETQYF
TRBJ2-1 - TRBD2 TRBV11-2 TGTGCCAGCAGCTTAGGCGTCCTAGCGGGATATATCCACAATGAGCAGTTCTTC CASSLGVLAGYIHNEQFF
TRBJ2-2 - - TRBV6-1 TGTGCCAGCAGTGTCCGGGACGGCTACACCGGGGAGCTGTTTTTT CASSVRDGYTGELFF
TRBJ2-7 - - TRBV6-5 TGTGCCAGCAGCCGCGGCTACGAGCAGTACTTC CASSRGYEQYF
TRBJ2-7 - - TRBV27 TGTGCCAGCAGTTTATTAGTCCAGGGGCAACGATACGAGCAGTACTTC CASSLLVQGQRYEQYF
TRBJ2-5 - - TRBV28 TGTGCCAGCAGCCCTATTAAGAGGCTCCAGTACTTC CASSPIKRLQYF
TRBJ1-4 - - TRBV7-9 TGTGCCAGCAGCTTAGTGACAGCAACTAATGAAAAACTGTTTTTT CASSLVTATNEKLFF
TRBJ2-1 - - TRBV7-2 TGTGCCAGCAGCTTAGTAGGTTACAATGAGCAGTTCTTC CASSLVGYNEQFF
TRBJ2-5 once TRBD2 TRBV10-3 TGTGCCATCAGTGAGCTAGCGGGAGAGACCCAGTACTTC CAISELAGETQYF
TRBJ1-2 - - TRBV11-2 TGTGCCAGCAGCCCCGGTACATCGGCCTCTAACTATGGCTACACCTTC CASSPGTSASNYGYTF
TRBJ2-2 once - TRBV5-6 TGTGCCAGCAGCTTTCCTAGCGAGTTGGGCGAGGAGCTGTTTTTT CASSFPSELGEELFF
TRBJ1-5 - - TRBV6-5 TGTGCCAGCAGTCTGGGGAATCATCAGCCCCAGCATTTT CASSLGNHQPQHF
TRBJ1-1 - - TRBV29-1 TGCAGCGTTGACGTGAACACTGAAGCTTTCTTT CSVDVNTEAFF
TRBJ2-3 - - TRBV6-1 TGTGCCAGCTCCTATGGGGGGGGCAGGGCAGATACGCAGTATTTT CASSYGGGRADTQYF
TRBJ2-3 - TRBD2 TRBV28 TGTGCCAGCAGGGGGGGGACAGATACGCAGTATTTT CASRGGTDTQYF
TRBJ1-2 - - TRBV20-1 TGCAGTGCTAGTATGGATGGCTACACCTTC CSASMDGYTF
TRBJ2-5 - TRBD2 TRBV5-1 TGCGCCAGCAGCTTGGAGGCTAGCGGGAGAATACAGACCCAGTACTTC CASSLEASGRIQTQYF
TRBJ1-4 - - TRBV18 TGTGCCAGCTCACCACTGTCCCCAACTAATGAAAAACTGTTTTTT CASSPLSPTNEKLFF
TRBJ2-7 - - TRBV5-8 TGTGCCAGCAGCTTGGGGAGCTCCTACGAGCAGTACTTC CASSLGSSYEQYF
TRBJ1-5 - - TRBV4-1 TGCGCCAGCAGCCAAGAAGACCCGCCGATCAATCAGCCCCAGCATTTT CASSQEDPPINQPQHF
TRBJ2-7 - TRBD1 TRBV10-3 TGTGCCATCAGTACTGCCGGGACAGGGGCCTACGAGCAGTACTTC CAISTAGTGAYEQYF
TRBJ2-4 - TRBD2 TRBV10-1 TGCGCCAGCAGTGAGAACCCAATAGCGGGAGGTTCGGCCAAAAACATTCAGTACTTC CASSENPIAGGSAKNIQYF
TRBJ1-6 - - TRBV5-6 TGTGCCAGCAGCTTGCGGGACAAAGGTTCACCCCTCCACTTT CASSLRDKGSPLHF
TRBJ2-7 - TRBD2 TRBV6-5 TGTGCCAGCACGGACAAGCGGGAGGGCCTGGACGAGCAGTACTTC CASTDKREGLDEQYF
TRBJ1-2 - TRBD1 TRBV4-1 TGCGCCAGCAGCCAAGAGGGACAGGGGAGGTATGGCTACACCTTC CASSQEGQGRYGYTF
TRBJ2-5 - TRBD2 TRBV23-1 TGCGCCAGCAGTCAATCGCCTAGCGGGAGTTTATCCCAAGAGACCCAGTACTTC CASSQSPSGSLSQETQYF
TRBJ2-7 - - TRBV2 TGTGCCAGCAGTGAGCAGGCCTACGAGCAGTACTTC CASSEQAYEQYF
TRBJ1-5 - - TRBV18 TGTGCCAGCTCAGGGGTAAGCAATCAGCCCCAGCATTTT CASSGVSNQPQHF
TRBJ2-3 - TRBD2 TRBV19 TGTGCCAGTAGTGGTCGAGCGGGATTGGGCACAGATACGCAGTATTTT CASSGRAGLGTDTQYF
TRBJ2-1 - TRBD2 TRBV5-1 TGCGCCAGCAGCGGATTGACTAGCGGCTCCTACAATGAGCAGTTCTTC CASSGLTSGSYNEQFF
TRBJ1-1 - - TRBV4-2 TGTGCCAGCAGCCAAGAATTCGATAGAACATACACTGAAGCTTTCTTT CASSQEFDRTYTEAFF
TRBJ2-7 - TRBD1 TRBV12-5 TGTGCTAGTGGTCCCGGGACAGGGGTCCGCGAGCAGTACTTC CASGPGTGVREQYF
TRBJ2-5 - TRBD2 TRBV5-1 TGCGCCAGCAGCTCAGGACTAGCCCGAGAGACCCAGTACTTC CASSSGLARETQYF
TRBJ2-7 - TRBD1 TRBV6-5 TGTGCCAGCAGTCTAGGGGACAGTTTTTTTTACGAGCAGTACTTC CASSLGDSFFYEQYF
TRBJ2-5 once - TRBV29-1 TGCAGCGTCGGACCCTCCATGGAGACCCAGTACTTC CSVGPSMETQYF
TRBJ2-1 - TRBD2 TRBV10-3 TGTGCCATCAGTGTAGCGGGAGCCTACAATGAGCAGTTCTTC CAISVAGAYNEQFF
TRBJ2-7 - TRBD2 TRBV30 TGTGCCTGGAGTGTCAAGTACAGCGGGAATCCTTACGAGCAGTACTTC CAWSVKYSGNPYEQYF
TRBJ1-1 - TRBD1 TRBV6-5 TGTGCCAGCAGTCGACAGGGAAGGACTGAAGCTTTCTTT CASSRQGRTEAFF
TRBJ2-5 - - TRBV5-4 TGTGCCAGCAGCTTGGGCAGGCAAAAAGAGACCCAGTACTTC CASSLGRQKETQYF
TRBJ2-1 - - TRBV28 TGTGCCAGCAGTTTTGGCTCCTACAATGAGCAGTTCTTC CASSFGSYNEQFF
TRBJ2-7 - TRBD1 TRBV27 TGTGCCAGCAGCCGATTCGCGGTGACACAGGGGTTAGAAAACGAGCAGTACTTC CASSRFAVTQGLENEQYF
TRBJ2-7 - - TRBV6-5 TGTGCCAGCAGTTATGACGGTTACGAGCAGTACTTC CASSYDGYEQYF
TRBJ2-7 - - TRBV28 TGTGCCAGCACGCAGCAGCTCCCCTACGAGCAGTACTTC CASTQQLPYEQYF
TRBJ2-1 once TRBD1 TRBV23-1 TGCGCCAGCAGTCGCCGGACAGGGGCATACAATGAGCAGTTCTTC CASSRRTGAYNEQFF
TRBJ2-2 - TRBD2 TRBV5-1 TGCGCCAGCAGCTTAGGCGGGAGAGCCGGGGAGCTGTTTTTT CASSLGGRAGELFF
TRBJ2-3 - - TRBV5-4 TGTGCCAGCAGTCCCGCCGGGGCCCCCACAGATACGCAGTATTTT CASSPAGAPTDTQYF
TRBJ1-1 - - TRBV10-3 TGTGCCACGGGGGGATCACAGGGAATGAACACTGAAGCTTTCTTT CATGGSQGMNTEAFF
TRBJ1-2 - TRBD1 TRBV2 TGTGCCAGCAAACCTCTGACAGGGTATAGGGACTATGGCTACACCTTC CASKPLTGYRDYGYTF
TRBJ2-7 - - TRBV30 TGTGCCTGGGCAAAAACCTACGAGCAGTACTTC CAWAKTYEQYF
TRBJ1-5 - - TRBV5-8 TGTGCCAGCAGCTTACGTGGGGGGCGTCAGCCCCAGCATTTT CASSLRGGRQPQHF
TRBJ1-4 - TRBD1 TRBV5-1 TGCGCCAGCAGCTCTGTACCGGGACAGGGGGCGGGAGAAAAACTGTTTTTT CASSSVPGQGAGEKLFF
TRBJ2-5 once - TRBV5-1 TGCGCCAGCAGCGCGGGGCCGGGAGTCCAAGAGACCCAGTACTTC CASSAGPGVQETQYF
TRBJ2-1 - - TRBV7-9 TGTGCCAGCAGCTTGAATAATGAGCAGTTCTTC CASSLNNEQFF
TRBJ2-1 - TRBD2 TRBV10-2 TGCGCCAGCAGAAACAGCGGGGGTAGCGGGATTGGGGAGCAGTTCTTC CASRNSGGSGIGEQFF
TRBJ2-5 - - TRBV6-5 TGTGCCAGCAGTTACTCGAATAGGGAGACCCAGTACTTC CASSYSNRETQYF
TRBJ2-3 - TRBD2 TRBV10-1 TGCGCCAGCAAGGCGGGAGGGCCAGGTACGCAGTATTTT CASKAGGPGTQYF